The clone carrying this T cell receptor beta chain was observed a handful of times. Its antigen remains unknown. Germline V gene lookup returns CDR1 SGHDN and CDR2 FVKESK. V dropped 4 bases and J dropped 8 bases, with 20 bases sitting between them. This CDR3 is built from 15 residues. Sequenced by immunoSEQ multiplex PCR; TCRdb stores in-frame clones only, minus some. Of 240,000 or so clones listed, approximately 86% are singletons. This sample is drawn from a study of cytomegalovirus exposure and HLA in healthy donors. Points from the study as a whole: A list of 164 TCR beta chains associated with cytomegalovirus was given. TCR clusters originating in the first cohort tended to co-occur in the 120 validation repertoires, according to a later analysis.

The donors belonged to the roughly 120-subject validation cohort, separate from the roughly 700-subject first cohort. The clonotype comes from a woman in her twenties or thirties in good health and CMV-seropositive. The rearrangement links TRBV14 to TRBJ1-2; perhaps TRBD1 as D (6 bases). The sequenced sample was PBMCs. CDR3 loop: CASSPLLTGRTGYTF. The CDR3 nucleotides read TGTGCCAGCAGCCCGCTTCTGACAGGCCGCACGGGCTACACCTTC.